The clone carrying this T cell receptor (beta chain) was found a few times. These data come from a study of blood T cells in healthy people across ages. For the second PCR, which ran for roughly 7 to 11 cycles, a sample-barcoded 5' primer and a J-beta primer mix were used. TCRdb independently ran MiXCR on the 5' RACE reads; one entry per CDR3 protein. The data contain 800,000 or so distinct CDR3 sequences, around 25% of them seen just once; the ten biggest clones take up 3% to 4%. This CDR3 has 16 residues. Germline CDR1 MDHEN, CDR2 SYDVKM. V gave up 10 bases and J gave up 2 bases; unmatched junction bases: 6. These records were also assigned to another study, of T cells of mothers and their children. That report adds: Donation was provided by three healthy Caucasian mothers along with their six children. Biologically related mothers and children overlapped slightly more than unrelated pairs, a non-significant difference.

The chain combines TRBV28 with TRBJ2-6; 12 nucleotides align to TRBD1. Sequenced: blood. The receptor's source is a boy younger than 18 in good health. The CDR3 nucleotides are TGTGCCACCCACCGGGACAGGGGGCCTGGGGCCAACGTCCTGACTTTC. Residues: CATHRDRGPGANVLTF.